The clone carrying this T cell receptor beta chain was picked up a small number of times. This specimen belongs to a study of blood T cell repertoires in COVID-19. Study overall: The United States, Italy and Spain were the sources of the acute and convalescent COVID-19 samples. T cells, B-cell-depleted T cells, or PBMCs supplied cDNA or gDNA.

Study processing details: Scientists estimated how many nucleated cells there were by amplifying reference gene primers. The repertoire was sequenced with immunoSEQ multiplex PCR; TCRdb's copy has only in-frame clones and lacks some. V and J calls and clone size are given by that table; D and trimming were obtained from the DNA. In the table there are about 45,000 clones, approximately 87% of which are singletons. This CDR3 has 16 amino acids. Germline loops: CDR1 LGHNA, CDR2 YNFKEQ. The ends were cut back, 4 bases at V and 5 bases at J, with 18 bases in the middle. Sequencing was performed on peripheral blood. The chain combines TRBV4-2 with TRBJ2-1; no clear D gene. This receptor was taken from a human donor in a cohort sampled during active COVID-19. Here the CDR3 DNA reads TGTGCCAGCAGCCGCGCCGTTGGTGCGTCGGACAATGAGCAGTTCTTC. It translates to CASSRAVGASDNEQFF.